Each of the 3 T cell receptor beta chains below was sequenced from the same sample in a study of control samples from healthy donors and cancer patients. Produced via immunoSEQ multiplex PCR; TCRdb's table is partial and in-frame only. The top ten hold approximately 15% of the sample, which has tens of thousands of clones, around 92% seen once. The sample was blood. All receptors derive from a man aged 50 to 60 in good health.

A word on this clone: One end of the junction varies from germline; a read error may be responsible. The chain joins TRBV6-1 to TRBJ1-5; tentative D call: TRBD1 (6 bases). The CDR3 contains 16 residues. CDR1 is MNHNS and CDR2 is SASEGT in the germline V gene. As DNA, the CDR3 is TGTGCCAGCAGAGAAGGACAGCTTTATAGCAATCAGCCCCAGCATTTT. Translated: CASREGQLYSNQPQHF.

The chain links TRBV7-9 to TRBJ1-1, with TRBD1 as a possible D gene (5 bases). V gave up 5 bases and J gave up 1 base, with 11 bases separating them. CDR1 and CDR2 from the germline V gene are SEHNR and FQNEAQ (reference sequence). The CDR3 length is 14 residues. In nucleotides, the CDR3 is TGTGCCAGCAGCCAAGGGGTTTGGAACACTGAAGCTTTCTTT. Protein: CASSQGVWNTEAFF.

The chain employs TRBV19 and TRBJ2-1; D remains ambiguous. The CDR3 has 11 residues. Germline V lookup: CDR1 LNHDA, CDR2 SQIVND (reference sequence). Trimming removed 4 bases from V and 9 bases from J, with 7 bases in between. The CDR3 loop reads CASSTGPEQFF. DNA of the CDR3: TGTGCCAGTAGTACCGGGCCTGAGCAGTTCTTC.